This entry is about one T cell receptor beta chain. Its target is not known. The data derive from a study of T-cell memory formation after mild COVID-19. Barcoded TCR alpha and TCR beta cDNA libraries with UMIs came from 5'RACE using constant-segment primers. TCRdb processed the 5' RACE reads anew with MiXCR; each CDR3 protein has one entry. Here the sample spans hundreds of thousands of distinct CDR3 sequences, roughly 21% being singletons. Study-level findings and limits: CD4+ contracting clones were mainly CM and EM; CD8+ ones, EMRA. Proof of SARS-CoV-2 specificity was absent for the second-wave clones that crested on day 37. In pre-infection memory, a portion of responding clones appeared, which suggested that cross-reactive memory joined.

Trimming took off 3 bases at V and 3 bases at J, with 20 bases between the two ends. CDR1 and CDR2 (germline): SEHNR, FQNEAQ (reference sequence). This CDR3 contains 17 residues. The TCR comes from an adult woman who had mild COVID-19 (a few samples of this study predate the infection). Cell type and time point are not known. The source material was PBMCs or a T cell subset sorted from them (not recorded which). The chain combines TRBV7-9 with TRBJ2-5, with D perhaps assigned TRBD1 or TRBD2 (5 bases each). As DNA, the CDR3 is TGTGCCAGCAGCTTCCCGGTTGAGGGGCGGGCAGAAGAGACCCAGTACTTC. Amino acids: CASSFPVEGRAEETQYF.